The clone carrying this TCR beta chain was counted a few times. Original handling: Scientists estimated how many nucleated cells there were by amplifying reference gene primers. Only in-frame clones appear in the TCRdb table, and some are missing; sequencing was by immunoSEQ multiplex PCR. That table furnishes V, J and clone size, whereas the DNA furnished D and trimming. The repertoire holds fewer than 250,000 clones, with 76% as singletons. The ends lost 10 bases at V and 3 bases at J; junction bases unmatched: 4. The V gene's germline CDR1 is KGHDR and CDR2 SFDVKD. The CDR3 loop spans 13 amino acids. This sample stems from a study of blood T cell repertoires in COVID-19. Study as a whole: Samples of COVID-19 (acute and convalescent) were obtained from the United States, Italy and Spain.

The cohort comprised adults aged roughly 18 to 95 years residing in approximately 25 US areas. Cohorts were based on clinical histories the participants reported. The chain is built from TRBV24-1 and TRBJ1-4, with TRBD1 matching 7 bases. The sequenced sample was PBMCs or T cells enriched from blood (not recorded which). The clonotype originates from a woman aged 45-65 years with acute COVID-19. The CDR3, as DNA: TGTGCCACGGAAACAGGGGCTAATGAAAAACTGTTTTTT. Translated, it gives CATETGANEKLFF.